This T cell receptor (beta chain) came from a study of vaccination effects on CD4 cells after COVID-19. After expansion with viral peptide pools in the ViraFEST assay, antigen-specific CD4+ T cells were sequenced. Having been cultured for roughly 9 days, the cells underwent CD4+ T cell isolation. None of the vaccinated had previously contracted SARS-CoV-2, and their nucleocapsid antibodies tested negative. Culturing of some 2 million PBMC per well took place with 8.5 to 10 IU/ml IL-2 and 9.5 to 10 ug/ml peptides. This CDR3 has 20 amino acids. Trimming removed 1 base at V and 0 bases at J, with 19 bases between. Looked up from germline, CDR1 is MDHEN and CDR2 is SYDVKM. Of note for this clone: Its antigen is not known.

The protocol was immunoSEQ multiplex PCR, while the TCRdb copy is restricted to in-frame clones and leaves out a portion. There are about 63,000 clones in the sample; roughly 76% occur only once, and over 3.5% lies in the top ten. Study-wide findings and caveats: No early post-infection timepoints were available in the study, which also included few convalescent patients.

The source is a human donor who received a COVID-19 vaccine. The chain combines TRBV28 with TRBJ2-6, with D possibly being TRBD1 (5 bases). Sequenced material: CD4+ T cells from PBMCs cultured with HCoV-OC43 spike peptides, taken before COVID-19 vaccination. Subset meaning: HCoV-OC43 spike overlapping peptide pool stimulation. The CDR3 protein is CASSLSPGKGHASGANVLTF. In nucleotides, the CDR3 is TGTGCCAGCAGTTTATCCCCAGGGAAGGGGCACGCCTCTGGGGCCAACGTCCTGACTTTC.